These 2 T cell receptor beta chains came from one sample sequenced in a study of graft-versus-host responses after intestinal transplantation. To release intraepithelial and lamina propria lymphocytes, the graft tissue was processed. Sequencing used immunoSEQ multiplex PCR; TCRdb keeps in-frame clones, though not all of them. The repertoire includes around 37,000 clones, about 90% of them detected once, and about a sixth sits in the top ten. Sequencing used ileum tissue, obtained around seven months after intestinal transplant. The receptor source for this set is a human patient who received an intestinal transplant, so some T cells may come from the graft donor.

The chain uses TRBV5-6 and TRBJ2-2; D is unclear. CDR3 length: 11 residues. The V gene's germline CDR1 is SGHDT and CDR2 YYEEEE. V lost 2 bases and J 7 bases, leaving 3 bases between the germline ends. CDR3 bases: TGTGCCAGCAGCTTAAGCGGGGAGCTGTTTTTT. This translates into CASSLSGELFF.

The chain is built from TRBV7-8 and TRBJ2-4, with 8 nucleotides matching TRBD2. The CDR3 sequence is 17 residues long. The germline V gene encodes CDR1 SGHVS and CDR2 FQNEAQ. V dropped 5 bases and J dropped 3; count of bases not matched to a gene: 12. The CDR3: CASSPAPTGGVKNIQYF. Written as DNA, the CDR3 is TGTGCCAGCAGCCCCGCCCCGACGGGAGGGGTCAAAAACATTCAGTACTTC.